The next 13 T cell receptor beta chains were all read from a single sample in a study of T cell clonality in common variable immunodeficiency. Repertoires were generated with immunoSEQ multiplex PCR, while TCRdb's copy carries only in-frame clones and drops some. The data list roughly 50,000 clones, none observed once; 3.4% falls to the top ten. Source material: peripheral blood mononuclear cells. The receptors were gathered from a person aged 18 to 70 in good health.

The sample holds many counts of this clone. The CDR3 end is not reached by the read, which stops 3 residues before it; the germline J gene fills it in. The V gene is TRBV13, the J gene TRBJ2-2, with a weak D call TRBD2 (6 bases). This CDR3 region has 17 residues. V was clipped by 4 bases and J by 1 base, with 16 bases between them. The germline V gene has CDR1 PRHDT and CDR2 FYEKMQ (reference sequence). CDR3 DNA, as far as it was read: TGTGCCAGCAGCTCCGAACTAGCTATAGTGAACACCGGGGAG. Translating it yields CASSSELAIVNTGE. The whole CDR3 reads CASSSELAIVNTGELFF.

This clone was picked up many times. The read stops 3 residues short of the end of the CDR3; the missing end is completed from the germline J gene. This rearrangement joins TRBV6-1 to TRBJ2-7; no firm D call. Germline V gene lookup returns CDR1 MNHNS and CDR2 SASEGT. V lost 2 bases and J 4 bases, leaving 15 bases between the germline ends. The CDR3 has 15 amino acids. Partial CDR3 DNA: TGTGCCAGCAGTGAACTCCGGTTCGGTGCGTACGAG. Its protein product is CASSELRFGAYE. The full CDR3 protein is CASSELRFGAYEQYF.

This clone was seen many times. The read gets to within 3 residues of the CDR3 end, and the germline J gene fills in the rest. The chain joins TRBV6-1 to TRBJ2-7; the D gene is possibly TRBD2 (5 bases). The CDR3 spans 13 residues. Per germline, CDR1 MNHNS and CDR2 SASEGT. Trimming took off 2 bases at V and 5 bases at J, with 10 bases between the two ends. CDR3 DNA (partial): TGTGCCAGCAGTGAAACTAGTTTTAACGAG. As protein: CASSETSFNE. The CDR3 in full is CASSETSFNEQYF.

This clone has a count of ten or more. One end of the junction is discordant with germline, which a read error may explain. The observed sequence ends 3 residues before the CDR3 terminus, with the missing tail filled in from the germline J gene. This sequence joins TRBV4-2 and TRBJ2-3; perhaps TRBD1 as D (7 bases). The germline V gene has CDR1 LGHNA and CDR2 YNFKEQ. The length of the CDR3 is 18 residues. The chain's CDR3 is CASSTLPPSGGGADTQYF. CDR3 DNA (partial): TGCGCCAGCAGCACCCTCCCACCGTCAGGGGGAGGTGCAGATACG.

There are many counts of this clone. The CDR3 end falls 3 residues outside the read, so it is completed with the germline J gene. The chain combines TRBV7-9 with TRBJ2-1; no firm D call. This CDR3 has 12 residues. V dropped 4 bases and J dropped 5 bases, with 6 bases sitting between them. Germline-derived CDR1 and CDR2 are SEHNR and FQNEAQ (reference sequence). The CDR3 here is CASSSADNEQFF. Incomplete CDR3 DNA: TGTGCCAGCAGCTCCGCGGACAATGAG.

This clone was observed at least ten times. The part of the CDR3 DNA that was read is TGTGCCAGCAGCTCACTAGTCCCCGGGGAG. Amino acids: CASSSLVPGE. The whole CDR3 region reads CASSSLVPGELFF. The chain has TRBV7-3 and TRBJ2-2; possibly TRBD2 for D (5 bases). The read gets to within 3 residues of the CDR3 end, and the germline J gene fills in the rest. Germline CDR1 is SGHTA and CDR2 is FQGTGA. Trimming removed 4 bases at V and 6 bases at J, with 9 bases between. The CDR3 spans 13 residues.

Comments on this clone: The CDR3 extends 3 residues past the end of the read, so its final part is completed from the germline J gene. The chain carries TRBV20-1 and TRBJ1-1, with a weak D call TRBD1 (5 bases). This CDR3 contains 14 residues. V was clipped by 3 bases and J by 1 base, with 12 bases between them. CDR1 is DFQATT and CDR2 is SNEGSKA in the germline V gene (reference sequence). CDR3 sequence: CSASLGLRNTEAFF. The CDR3 DNA, read in part, is TGCAGTGCTAGTTTGGGACTTCGGAACACTGAA.

Remarks on this clone: The sequence runs out 3 residues before the end of the CDR3; the remainder is reconstructed from the germline J gene. The chain has TRBV7-2 and TRBJ2-7, with D maybe TRBD1 (7 bases). The V gene's germline CDR1 is SGHTA and CDR2 FQGNSA. Trimming stripped 0 bases from V and 2 bases from J, with 14 bases between. The CDR3 runs to 16 residues. The CDR3 DNA, read in part, is TGTGCCAGCAGCTTAGCGCGGGACAGTCCGGCCTACGAG. It encodes CASSLARDSPAYE. The CDR3, in full, reads CASSLARDSPAYEQYF.

This clone was counted a few times. The read finishes 3 residues shy of the CDR3 end, and the germline J gene is used to complete it. J is TRBJ1-2 and V is TRBV7-3; 10 bases are a match to TRBD1. Germline V lookup: CDR1 SGHTA, CDR2 FQGTGA. There are 15 residues in the CDR3. CDR3 bases read: TGTGCCAGCAGCGTTTCGGGACAGGGGATCGATGAC. The encoded protein is CASSVSGQGIDD. The entire CDR3 protein reads CASSVSGQGIDDYTF.

This clone was found many times. The sequenced fragment ends 3 residues before the CDR3 boundary, so the rest is inferred from the germline J gene. This chain links TRBV7-2 with TRBJ1-2; the D is unclear. CDR3 size: 13 residues. CDR1 and CDR2 from the germline V gene are SGHTA and FQGNSA. CDR3 bases read: TGTGCCAGCAGCTTAGCGGTAGGGCGAGGC. Its protein product is CASSLAVGRG. The full CDR3 protein is CASSLAVGRGYTF.

This clone occurred many times. The CDR3 extends 3 residues past the end of the read, so its final part is completed from the germline J gene. The chain employs TRBV6-2 or TRBV6-3 and TRBJ2-3; D call uncertain. Per the germline V gene, CDR1 is MNHEY and CDR2 is SVGEGT. This CDR3 spans 15 amino acids. Trimming pared 6 bases from V and 4 bases from J, leaving 17 bases between. The sequenced part of the CDR3 DNA is TGTGCCAGCAGCCTACTTGACATGAGAGCAGATACG. The encoded protein is CASSLLDMRADT. The CDR3 in its entirety is CASSLLDMRADTQYF.

This clone has just a few counts. The read ends 3 residues early relative to the CDR3; the germline J gene fills the gap. This chain joins TRBV19 and TRBJ1-1; D possibly corresponds to TRBD1 (6 bases). V was cut by 9 bases and J by 5 bases, with 10 bases left in between. Germline V gene sequence: CDR1 LNHDA, CDR2 SQIVND (reference sequence). This CDR3 is 11 amino acids long. The CDR3 reads CASGTRTEAFF. The sequenced part of the CDR3 DNA is TGTGCCAGCGGGACAAGGACTGAA.

This clone was observed at least ten times. The read stops 3 residues short of the end of the CDR3; the missing end is completed from the germline J gene. This chain connects TRBV30 to TRBJ2-5, with 10 positions matching TRBD2. V shed 2 bases and J 1 base; nucleotides not matched to a gene: 4. Germline loops: CDR1 GTSNPN, CDR2 SVGIG (reference sequence). The CDR3 sequence is 15 residues long. The CDR3 region is CAWSPSGSGQETQYF. The DNA read from the CDR3 is TGTGCCTGGAGTCCTAGCGGGAGCGGCCAAGAGACC.